Following are 27 T cell receptor beta chains from one sample sequenced in a study of T-cell reconstitution after alpha-beta-depleted transplantation in children. Molecular barcoding with unique molecular identifiers was used for the TCRbeta library. Via MiXCR, TCRdb re-called the PCR reads, giving one row per CDR3 protein. Of 55,000 to 90,000 distinct CDR3 sequences listed, roughly 4.9% were seen once; the top ten hold approximately 20%. Sequenced here: PBMCs, mostly from graft donor cells, sampled 180 days after TCRalphabeta/CD19-depleted stem cell transplant. The receptors stem from a boy younger than two who had a stem cell transplant for acute myeloid leukemia, so the T cells may come from the graft donor.

This clonotype has a count of ten or more. The CDR3 bases are TGCAGCGTTGAGCCCCTAGCGGTCCAAGCGGGCGCGCAGTATTTT. Protein: CSVEPLAVQAGAQYF. J is TRBJ2-3 and V is TRBV29-1; TRBD2 aligns across 7 bases. The CDR3 spans 15 residues. From germline, CDR1 is SQVTM and CDR2 ANQGSEA. Trimming removed 3 bases from V and 10 bases from J; junction bases left unmatched: 16.

This clonotype was seen repeatedly, ten times or more. This chain uses TRBV20-1 with TRBJ2-3; possibly TRBD1 or TRBD2 for D (5 bases each). CDR1 is DFQATT, CDR2 SNEGSKA, per germline (reference sequence). The V gene lost 0 bases and the J gene lost 6 bases, with 13 bases spanning the gap. This CDR3 spans 14 amino acids. The CDR3 is CSARDSGRSDTQYF. The CDR3 DNA is TGCAGTGCTAGAGATTCGGGGCGTAGCGATACGCAGTATTTT.

Many counts were recorded for this clonotype. The chain uses TRBV11-3 and TRBJ1-1; D gene ambiguous. This CDR3 comprises 12 residues. V dropped 5 bases and J dropped 8 bases, with 12 bases sitting between them. Germline CDR1 and CDR2: SGHNT and YENEEA. Written as DNA, the CDR3 is TGTGCCAGCAGCATATTTTCCCGGGAAGCTTTCTTT. Encoded protein: CASSIFSREAFF.

This clonotype has only a few counts. The chain joins TRBV5-6 to TRBJ1-5, with TRBD1 matching 9 bases. The germline gives CDR1 SGHDT, CDR2 YYEEEE. Trimming at V came to 4 bases and at J to 4 bases, leaving 12 bases not matched to a gene. The CDR3 is 17 residues long. CDR3 sequence reads: CASSQHRGPPLNQPQHF. The CDR3 bases are TGTGCCAGCAGCCAGCACAGGGGGCCGCCCCTAAATCAGCCCCAGCATTTT.

This clonotype was recorded many times. The chain combines TRBV20-1 with TRBJ2-6; 7 bases are shared with TRBD2. CDR1 DFQATT and CDR2 SNEGSKA come from the germline V gene (reference sequence). With 0 bases clipped from V and 0 bases from J, the junction kept 8 bases outside the gene matches. This CDR3 spans 18 amino acids. In DNA, the CDR3 is TGCAGTGCTAGAGATCTCAGCGGGGACTTCTCTGGGGCCAACGTCCTGACTTTC. Translated, it gives CSARDLSGDFSGANVLTF.

The chain uses TRBV12-3 or TRBV12-4 and TRBJ2-7; D is possibly TRBD1 or TRBD2 (7 bases each). The CDR3 loop spans 15 amino acids. With 8 bases removed from V and 4 bases from J, the gap between germline ends came to 21 bases. CDR3 region: CASSVVGTAGYEQYF. DNA of the CDR3: TGTGCCAGCTCCGTCGTAGGGACAGCGGGATACGAGCAGTACTTC.

This clonotype has a handful of counts. The chain has TRBV12-3 or TRBV12-4 and TRBJ1-1, with a possible D match to TRBD1 (5 bases). Trimming stripped 3 bases from V and 2 bases from J, with 13 bases between. The CDR3 is 15 residues long. The CDR3 region has the DNA TGTGCCAGCAGTTTCATTGGGGCGTTCAACACTGAAGCTTTCTTT. This gives the protein CASSFIGAFNTEAFF.

This clonotype was counted at least ten times. V is TRBV5-5 and J is TRBJ2-7; possibly TRBD2 for D (5 bases). Trimming took off 4 bases at V and 2 bases at J, with 10 bases between the two ends. There are 13 residues in the CDR3. In germline, CDR1 is SGHKS, CDR2 YYEKEE (reference sequence). CDR3 amino acids: CASSPSGTYEQYV. In DNA, the CDR3 is TGTGCCAGCAGCCCCTCGGGGACCTACGAGCAGTACGTC.

This clonotype was seen ten or more times. The chain employs TRBV20-1 and TRBJ1-6, with D perhaps TRBD1 (6 bases). Germline CDR1 is DFQATT and CDR2 is SNEGSKA (reference sequence). The V end was cut by 2 bases, the J end by 14 bases, with 22 bases between. The CDR3 is 15 amino acids. The CDR3 here is CSARPDRRPTGALHF. CDR3 nucleotides: TGCAGTGCTAGACCCGACAGGAGGCCCACGGGGGCCCTCCACTTT.

This clonotype appeared many times. This chain connects TRBV4-1 to TRBJ1-4, with D possibly matching TRBD1 (6 bases). CDR3 length: 16 residues. Trimming cost V 0 bases and J 8 bases, with 16 bases left between them. Germline lookup yields CDR1 MGHRA and CDR2 YSYEKL. This CDR3 reads CASSQEGPRGREKLFF. In DNA, the CDR3 is TGCGCCAGCAGCCAAGAGGGCCCCAGGGGAAGAGAAAAACTGTTTTTT.

This clonotype has ten or more counts. The rearrangement joins TRBV11-3 to TRBJ2-5, with D uncertain. The germline V and J ends were trimmed by 4 bases and 3 bases, with 9 bases remaining between them. CDR1 and CDR2 (germline): SGHNT, YENEEA. The CDR3 covers 13 residues. CDR3 coding DNA: TGTGCCAGCAGCTACGAAGGGAAAGAGACCCAGTACTTC. It yields the protein CASSYEGKETQYF.

A note on this clonotype: This may be a read error: a much more frequent sequence differs by one nucleotide. The rearrangement links TRBV11-2 to TRBJ2-1; D perhaps matches TRBD2 (6 bases). The CDR3 runs to 12 residues. Trimming removed 4 bases at V and 11 bases at J, with 12 bases between. Germline CDR1 SGHAT, CDR2 FQNNGV. This CDR3 is CASSSRDFQQFF. Here the CDR3 DNA reads TGTGCCAGCAGCTCCCGGGACTTCCAGCAGTTCTTC.

There are many counts of this clonotype. This chain connects TRBV7-2 to TRBJ1-5, with D tentatively TRBD1 (6 bases). CDR1 SGHTA and CDR2 FQGNSA come from the germline V gene. V was cut by 5 bases and J by 3 bases, with 11 bases left in between. The CDR3 covers 14 residues. The CDR3 region has the DNA TGTGCCAGCAGCCCGACAGGTCCCAATCAGCCCCAGCATTTT. As protein: CASSPTGPNQPQHF. Full variable domain (rest looked up from reference TRBV7-2 and TRBJ1-5): GAGVSQSPSNKVTEKGKDVELRCDPISGHTALYWYRQSLGQGLEFLIYFQGNSAPDKSGLPSDRFSAERTGGSVSTLTIQRTQQEDSAVYLCASSPTGPNQPQHFGDGTRLSIL.

In this sample, this clonotype turned up many times. This rearrangement joins TRBV5-5 to TRBJ2-5, with D unresolved. Germline V CDR1 and CDR2: SGHKS, YYEKEE (reference sequence). The CDR3 consists of 15 residues. V was pared by 7 bases and J by 2 bases, with 18 bases between. For the CDR3, the DNA is TGTGCCAGCTACCTTACCCTGGGCACTCAAGAGACCCAGTACTTC. The encoded protein is CASYLTLGTQETQYF.

This clonotype appeared many times. The V and J genes are TRBV28 and TRBJ1-5, with D possibly TRBD1 on 6 matching bases. Germline-derived CDR1 and CDR2 are MDHEN and SYDVKM. The CDR3 sequence is 14 residues long. Trimming removed 8 bases at V and 7 bases at J, with 18 bases between. Here the CDR3 reads CASLTRGQRQPQHF. Written as DNA, the CDR3 is TGTGCCAGCCTTACCCGCGGACAGAGACAGCCCCAGCATTTT.

This clonotype was counted at least ten times. The rearrangement joins TRBV2 to TRBJ1-1; D remains unclear. Per the germline V gene, CDR1 is SNHLY and CDR2 is FYNNEI. The CDR3 runs 11 residues. Trimming pared 4 bases from V and 6 bases from J, leaving 6 bases between. The CDR3 region has the DNA TGTGCCAGCAGTGTGAGCCCTGAAGCTTTCTTT. This gives the protein CASSVSPEAFF. The full variable domain, with the rest looked up from reference TRBV2 and TRBJ1-1, is EPEVTQTPSHQVTQMGQEVILRCVPISNHLYFYWYRQILGQKVEFLVSFYNNEISEKSEIFDDQFSVERPDGSNFTLKIRSTKLEDSAMYFCASSVSPEAFFGQGTRLTVV.

This chain uses TRBV6-2 or TRBV6-3 with TRBJ2-7; 7 bases are shared with TRBD1. The CDR3 is made up of 13 amino acids. V shed 9 bases and J 2 bases; nucleotides not matched to a gene: 7. Looked up from germline, CDR1 is MNHEY and CDR2 is SVGEGT. In nucleotides, the CDR3 is TGTGCCAGTCTGCGGACAGGAACCTACGAGCAGTACTTC. This translates into CASLRTGTYEQYF.

There are many counts of this clonotype. The rearrangement joins TRBV12-3 or TRBV12-4 to TRBJ2-1, with 10 bases aligning to TRBD2. After removal of 1 base from V and 3 bases from J, the junction contained 0 bases not matched to a gene. The CDR3 consists of 15 residues. CDR3 amino acids: CASSLVAGGYNEQFF. CDR3 coding DNA: TGTGCCAGCAGTTTAGTAGCGGGGGGCTACAATGAGCAGTTCTTC.

There are many counts of this clonotype. The rearrangement uses TRBV24-1 and TRBJ1-1; D is undetermined. The CDR3 is 13 amino acids. The ends were cut back, 1 base at V and 10 bases at J, with 12 bases in the middle. Germline V lookup: CDR1 KGHDR, CDR2 SFDVKD. DNA of the CDR3: TGTGCCACCAGTGATTTAGGCGGACGTGCAGCTTTCTTT. Amino acid sequence: CATSDLGGRAAFF.

In its sample, this clonotype was seen many times. The chain couples TRBV10-1 to TRBJ2-1; D not certain. Germline assignment: CDR1 WNHNN and CDR2 SYGVQD (reference sequence). This CDR3 is built from 13 residues. V lost 0 bases, J lost 3 bases, and 3 bases lay in between. The DNA for the CDR3 is TGCGCCAGCAGTGAGTCCAGCTACAATGAGCAGTTCTTC. Protein sequence: CASSESSYNEQFF.

The chain links TRBV5-6 to TRBJ2-2; no reliable D call. The V gene's germline CDR1 is SGHDT and CDR2 YYEEEE. Trimming cost V 4 bases and J 4 bases, with 11 bases left between them. The CDR3 is made up of 14 amino acids. The CDR3 DNA follows: TGTGCCAGCAGCACCAGCGTTACCACCGGGGAGCTGTTTTTT. Encoded protein: CASSTSVTTGELFF.

The table lists this clonotype with many counts. CDR3 region: CASSLGEGTSWNV. The CDR3 DNA reads TGTGCCAGCAGCTTGGGAGAAGGGACTAGCTGGAACGTC. The chain employs TRBV5-5 and TRBJ2-7; 9 bases agree with TRBD2. The CDR3 is made up of 13 amino acids. Germline V gene data show CDR1 as SGHKS and CDR2 as YYEKEE (reference sequence).

This clonotype occurred many times. CDR3 bases: TGCAGTGCAGGACAGGGGCCGTCTAATGAAAAACTGTTTTTT. The encoded protein is CSAGQGPSNEKLFF. V usage is TRBV20-1 and J usage is TRBJ1-4, with TRBD1 matching over 9 bases. The ends lost 6 bases at V and 3 bases at J; junction bases unmatched: 5. This CDR3 has 14 amino acids. Germline CDR1 is DFQATT and CDR2 is SNEGSKA (reference sequence).

This clonotype was detected ten times or more. The CDR3 is CASSLISNQPQHF. CDR3 coding DNA: TGTGCCAGCAGTTTGATTAGCAATCAGCCCCAGCATTTT. This chain links TRBV12-3 or TRBV12-4 with TRBJ1-5; D gene ambiguous. CDR3 length equals 13 residues. Trimming removed 3 bases at V and 0 bases at J, with 3 bases between.

This clonotype was observed at least ten times. DNA for the CDR3: TGTGCCAGCAGTCATCTTGGGGGTTTAAACACCATATATTTT. Protein: CASSHLGGLNTIYF. The chain uses TRBV6-1 and TRBJ1-3; a weak D match, TRBD1 (5 bases). Germline CDR1 MNHNS, CDR2 SASEGT. The CDR3 sequence is 14 residues long. The V end lost 5 bases, the J end lost 6 bases, and 14 bases lay between the germline ends.

This clonotype occurred many times. This rearrangement joins TRBV20-1 to TRBJ1-6; D unclear. V gave up 6 bases and J gave up 4 bases, with 10 bases separating them. This CDR3 is 13 amino acids long. Germline CDR1 reads DFQATT; CDR2 reads SNEGSKA (reference sequence). The chain's CDR3 is CSARQWYNSPLHF. For the CDR3, the DNA is TGCAGTGCACGTCAGTGGTATAATTCACCCCTCCACTTT.

The sample holds many counts of this clonotype. In nucleotides, the CDR3 is TGCAGCGTGGCCCCTAGCGGGGGTTACAATGAGCAGTTCTTC. Amino acids: CSVAPSGGYNEQFF. The J gene is TRBJ2-1, the V gene TRBV29-1; 10 bases are a match to TRBD2. The CDR3 totals 14 residues. Per germline, CDR1 SQVTM and CDR2 ANQGSEA. The trim removed 6 bases at V and 4 bases at J, leaving 6 bases unmatched.